This T cell receptor (beta chain) derives from a study of CD8 T cells in ankylosing spondylitis. This clonotype was picked up many times. Its antigen is currently unknown. TCRdb re-called the 5' RACE reads with MiXCR, one entry per CDR3 protein. This table holds about 510,000 distinct CDR3 sequences, about 5.4% found once. Trimming left V 5 bases short and J 7 bases short, with 18 bases between. Germline V lookup: CDR1 SGHTA, CDR2 FQGNSA. The CDR3 consists of 14 residues. The study's findings and limits: Seemingly characteristic of ankylosing spondylitis blood was a TCR beta motif consisting of eight highly homologous variants. Enrichment of disease-linked clones was reportedly significant in matched ankylosing spondylitis synovial fluid.

Sample: blood, either unsorted or a sorted T cell fraction (not recorded which). The genes are TRBV7-2 and TRBJ2-7; either TRBD1 or TRBD2 may supply D (5 bases each). The receptor was isolated from a male donor with ankylosing spondylitis. Here the CDR3 DNA reads TGTGCCAGCAGCCCCGGACGGACAAGAGGGGAGCAGTACTTC. This codes for CASSPGRTRGEQYF.